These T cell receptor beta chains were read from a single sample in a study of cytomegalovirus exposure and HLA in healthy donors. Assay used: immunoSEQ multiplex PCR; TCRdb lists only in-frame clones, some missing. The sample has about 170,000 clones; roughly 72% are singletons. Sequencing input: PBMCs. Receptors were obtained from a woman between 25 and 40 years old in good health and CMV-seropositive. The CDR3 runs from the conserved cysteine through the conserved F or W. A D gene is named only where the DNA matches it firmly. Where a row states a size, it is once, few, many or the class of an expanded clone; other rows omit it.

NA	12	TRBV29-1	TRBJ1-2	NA	TGCAGCGTTGAGGACAGTAACTATGGCTACACCTTC	CSVEDSNYGYTF
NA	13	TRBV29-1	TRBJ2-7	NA	TGCAGCGTTGCAGTTTTAACCCCCTACGAGCAGTACTTC	CSVAVLTPYEQYF
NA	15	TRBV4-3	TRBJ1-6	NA	TGCGCCAGCAGCCAAGATCCGGCGGGTAGTTCACCCCTCCACTTT	CASSQDPAGSSPLHF
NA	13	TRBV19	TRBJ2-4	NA	TGTGCCAGTAACCGCGGGACCAAAAACATTCAGTACTTC	CASNRGTKNIQYF
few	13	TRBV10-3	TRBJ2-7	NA	TGTGCCATCAGTGAGGGGGGCCCCTACGAGCAGTACTTC	CAISEGGPYEQYF
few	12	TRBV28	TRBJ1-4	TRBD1	TGTGCCAGCCGACAGGGGTGGAAAAAACTGTTTTTT	CASRQGWKKLFF
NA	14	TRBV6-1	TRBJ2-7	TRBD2	TGTGCCAGCAGTGATAGCGGGGAGACCTACGAGCAGTACTTC	CASSDSGETYEQYF
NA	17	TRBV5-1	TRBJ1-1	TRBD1	TGCGCCAGCAGCTTGGGGCCCCGGACAGGGGATAACACTGAAGCTTTCTTT	CASSLGPRTGDNTEAFF
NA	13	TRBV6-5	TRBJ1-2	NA	TGTGCCAGCAGGCCAGGGAAAAACTATGGCTACACCTTC	CASRPGKNYGYTF
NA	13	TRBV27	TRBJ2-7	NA	TGTGCCAGCACCTCCGGGGGGCCTTCCGAGCAGTACTTC	CASTSGGPSEQYF
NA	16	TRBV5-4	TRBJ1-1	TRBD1	TGTGCCAGCAGCTTGAGGACAGGGGGTAGGAACACTGAAGCTTTCTTT	CASSLRTGGRNTEAFF
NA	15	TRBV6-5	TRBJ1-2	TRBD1	TGTGCCAGCAGTTACCGCGGACAGGGAAACTATGGCTACACCTTC	CASSYRGQGNYGYTF
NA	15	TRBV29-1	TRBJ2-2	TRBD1	TGCAGCGTTGAAGGGACAGGGTTCGGGACCGGGGAGCTGTTTTTT	CSVEGTGFGTGELFF
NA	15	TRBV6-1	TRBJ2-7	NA	TGTGCCAGTTCCTTCACACGTTTAGACTTTAGCGAGCAGTACTTC	CASSFTRLDFSEQYF
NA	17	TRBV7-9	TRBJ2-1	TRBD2	TGTGCCAGCAGCTTATCGGGACTAGCGGGGAAGAACAATGAGCAGTTCTTC	CASSLSGLAGKNNEQFF
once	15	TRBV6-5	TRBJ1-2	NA	TGTGCCAGCAGTTATACAGCAAGGAGGGACTCCACATGCACCTTC	CASSYTARRDSTCTF
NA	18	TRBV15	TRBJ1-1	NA	TGTGCCACCAGCAGCTTCGGGGATCCTTCTATCCCAGACACTGAAGCTTTCTTT	CATSSFGDPSIPDTEAFF
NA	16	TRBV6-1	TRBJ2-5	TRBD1	TGTGCCAGCAGTGAAGCCTGGACAGGGAAACAAGAGACCCAGTACTTC	CASSEAWTGKQETQYF
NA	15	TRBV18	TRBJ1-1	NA	TGTGCCAGCTCACTAGCCCGGCTGGGTAACACTGAAGCTTTCTTT	CASSLARLGNTEAFF
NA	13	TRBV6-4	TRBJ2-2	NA	TGTGCCAGCAGAACAGGGAACACCGGGGAGCTGTTTTTT	CASRTGNTGELFF
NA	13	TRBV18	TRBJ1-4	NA	TGTGCCAGCTCACTTTCAGGGAATGAAAAACTGTTTTTT	CASSLSGNEKLFF
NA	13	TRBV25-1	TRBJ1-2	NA	TGTGCCAGCAGTGTGCAGGGGTCCTATGGCTACACCTTC	CASSVQGSYGYTF
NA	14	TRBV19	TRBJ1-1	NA	TGTGCCAGTAGTCTCCCACGTCCGGTCACTGAAGCTTTCTTT	CASSLPRPVTEAFF
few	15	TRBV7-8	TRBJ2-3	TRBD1	TGTGCCAGCAGCCCCAACAGGGGTAGCACAGATACGCAGTATTTT	CASSPNRGSTDTQYF
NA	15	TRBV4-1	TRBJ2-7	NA	TGCGCCAGCAGCCAAGAGTCAGCGGAGTACTACGAGCAGTACTTC	CASSQESAEYYEQYF
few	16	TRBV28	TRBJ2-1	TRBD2	TGTGCCAGCATCGAGACTAGCGGGGGATCCTACAATGAGCAGTTCTTC	CASIETSGGSYNEQFF
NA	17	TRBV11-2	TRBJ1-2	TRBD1	TGTGCCAGCAGCTTTGCCCGCTGGCAGGGGGCTTCGAGTGGCTACACCTTC	CASSFARWQGASSGYTF
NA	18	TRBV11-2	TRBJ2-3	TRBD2	TGTGCCAGCAGCTTGGGAGCGGGAAACTACAAACGCACAGATACGCAGTATTTT	CASSLGAGNYKRTDTQYF
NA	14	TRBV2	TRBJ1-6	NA	TGTGCCAGCAGAATAACCCAGGGGAATTCACCCCTCCACTTT	CASRITQGNSPLHF
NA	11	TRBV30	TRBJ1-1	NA	TGTGCCTGGGAGTTTACAGGTTTACCTTTCTTT	CAWEFTGLPFF
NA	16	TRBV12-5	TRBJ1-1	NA	TGTGCTAGTGGTTTGGGACCTCCCGAAGGGGACACTGAAGCTTTCTTT	CASGLGPPEGDTEAFF
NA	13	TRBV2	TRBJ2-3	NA	TGTGCCAGCAGCCTGGAGACAGAGGATACGCAGTATTTT	CASSLETEDTQYF
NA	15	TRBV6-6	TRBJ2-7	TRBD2	TGTGCCAGCAGCTTCAGACTAGCGGGGGCCTACGAGCAGTACTTC	CASSFRLAGAYEQYF
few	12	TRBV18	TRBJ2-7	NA	TGTGCCAGCTCACCAAAGGGGTACGAGCAGTACTTC	CASSPKGYEQYF
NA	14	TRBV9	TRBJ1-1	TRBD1	TGTGCCAGCAGCGCAGGACAGGCGAACACTGAAGCTTTCTTT	CASSAGQANTEAFF
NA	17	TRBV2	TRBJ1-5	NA	TGTGCCAGCAGTGTTCCGGGTGGGTCTTTGGGCAATCAGCCCCAGCATTTT	CASSVPGGSLGNQPQHF
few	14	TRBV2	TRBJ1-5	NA	TGTGCCAGCAGTGGGGGACGGGGGAATCAGCCCCAGCATTTT	CASSGGRGNQPQHF
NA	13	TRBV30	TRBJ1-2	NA	TGTGCCTGGAGTGTACAGGGCCTCTATGGCTACACCTTC	CAWSVQGLYGYTF
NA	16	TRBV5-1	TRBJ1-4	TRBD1	TGCGCCAGCAGCAAAGGACAGGGGCTTCGGGATGAAAAACTGTTTTTT	CASSKGQGLRDEKLFF
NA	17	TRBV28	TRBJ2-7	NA	TGTGCCAGCAGCACACCCCTGGGGGCTCTGGGCTCCTACGAGCAGTACTTC	CASSTPLGALGSYEQYF
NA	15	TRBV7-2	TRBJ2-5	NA	TGTGCCAGCAGCCTCCTAGCGCCGCCCCAAGAGACCCAGTACTTC	CASSLLAPPQETQYF
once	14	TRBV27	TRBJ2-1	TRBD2	TGTGCCAGCAGTTCTGGGGGGGGGTACAATGAGCAGTTCTTC	CASSSGGGYNEQFF
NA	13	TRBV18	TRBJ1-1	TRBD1	TGTGCCAGCATAGCCACAGGGGATACTGGAGCTTTCTTT	CASIATGDTGAFF
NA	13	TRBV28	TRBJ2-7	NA	TGTGCCAGCAGACCGGGGTTCACCTACGAGCAGTACTTC	CASRPGFTYEQYF
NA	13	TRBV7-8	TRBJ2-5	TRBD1	TGTGCCAGCAGCCCCAGGACAGGGGGCACCCAGTACTTC	CASSPRTGGTQYF